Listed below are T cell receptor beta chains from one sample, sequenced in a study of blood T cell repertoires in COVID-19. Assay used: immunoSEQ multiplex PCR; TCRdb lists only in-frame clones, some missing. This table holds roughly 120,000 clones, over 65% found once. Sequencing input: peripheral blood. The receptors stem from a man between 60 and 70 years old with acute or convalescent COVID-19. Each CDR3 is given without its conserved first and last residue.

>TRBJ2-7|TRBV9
ASSPRDRSYEQY
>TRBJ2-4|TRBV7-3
ASSLTGTGIQY
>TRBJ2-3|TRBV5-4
ASSLGTGATDTQY
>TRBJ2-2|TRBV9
ASRASGRNTGELF
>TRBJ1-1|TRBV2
ASSEEGSTEAF
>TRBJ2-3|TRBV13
ASSLGLAGTDTQY
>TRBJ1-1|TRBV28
ASRPTEMNTEAF
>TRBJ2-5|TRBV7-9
ASSPDRRGETQY
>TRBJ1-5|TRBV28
ASSYVSWSSNQPQH
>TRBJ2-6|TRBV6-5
ASAYSWGANVLT
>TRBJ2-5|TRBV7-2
ASSLSTGGQETQY
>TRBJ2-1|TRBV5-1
ASSLVRVNEQF
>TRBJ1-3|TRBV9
ASSVEPVAGNTIY
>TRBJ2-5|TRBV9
ASSVGDRKETQY
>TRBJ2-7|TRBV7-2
ASSSDIFGPTEQY
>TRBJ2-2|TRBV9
ASSYREGAGRVTGELF
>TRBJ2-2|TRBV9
ASSFTGATGELF
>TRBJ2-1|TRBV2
ASNLLATPYNEQF
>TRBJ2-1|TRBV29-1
SVDPAEPRKSYNEQF
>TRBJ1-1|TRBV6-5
ASSSTGGTEAF
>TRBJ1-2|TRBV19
ASSLRQAHGYT
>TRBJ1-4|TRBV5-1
ASSLGQGNEKLF
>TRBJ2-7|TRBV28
ASGPPSGGNEQY
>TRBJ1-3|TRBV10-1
ASPSKRGGTGNTIY
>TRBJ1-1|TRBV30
AWSPLSGFNTEAF
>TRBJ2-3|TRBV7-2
ASSLQQGSDTQY
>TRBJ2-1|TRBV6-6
ASILLAGSYNEQF
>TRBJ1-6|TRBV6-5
ASRNTGPSSPLH